This T cell receptor (beta chain) was documented in a study of blood T cell repertoires in COVID-19. Study-wide context: Collection of acute and convalescent COVID-19 samples took place in the United States, Italy and Spain.

CDR3 size: 16 residues. Germline CDR1 is LGHNA and CDR2 is YSLEER. V was clipped by 1 base and J by 7 bases; unmatched bases: 4. For recovered donors of Cohort 3, there were two negative PCRs, clearance, or symptom resolution. Study processing details: Amplification from reference gene primers served as the basis for estimated nucleated cell counts. The assay was immunoSEQ multiplex PCR, and TCRdb's table has in-frame clones only and misses some. That table is the source of V, J and clone size, and D and trimming were worked out from the DNA. Among approximately 300,000 clones, about 92% were seen once, and the ten largest hold 2.6%.

The chain joins TRBV4-3 to TRBJ2-3; 14 bases fit TRBD2. The source is a man aged 55 to 70 who had recovered from COVID-19. The sample consisted of PBMCs or T cells enriched from blood (not recorded which). Written as DNA, the CDR3 is TGCGCCAGCAGCCAAGCGACTAGCGGGGGGGGACATACGCAGTATTTT. Its protein is CASSQATSGGGHTQYF.